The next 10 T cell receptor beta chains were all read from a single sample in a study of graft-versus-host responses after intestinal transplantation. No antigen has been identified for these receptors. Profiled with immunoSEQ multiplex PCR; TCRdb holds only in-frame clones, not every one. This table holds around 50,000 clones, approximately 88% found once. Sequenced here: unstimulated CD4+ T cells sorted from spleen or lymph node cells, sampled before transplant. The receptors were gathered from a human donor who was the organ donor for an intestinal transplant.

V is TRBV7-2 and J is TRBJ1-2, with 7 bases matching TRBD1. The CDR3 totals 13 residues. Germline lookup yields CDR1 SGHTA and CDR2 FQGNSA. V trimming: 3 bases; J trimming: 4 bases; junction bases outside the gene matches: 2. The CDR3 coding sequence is TGTGCCAGCAGCTTTGAGGGGGCCTATGGCTACACCTTC. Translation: CASSFEGAYGYTF.

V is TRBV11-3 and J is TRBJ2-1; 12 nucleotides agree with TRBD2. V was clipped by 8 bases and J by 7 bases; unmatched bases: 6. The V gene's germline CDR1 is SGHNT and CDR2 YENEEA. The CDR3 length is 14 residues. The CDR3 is CASGRTSGVNEQFF. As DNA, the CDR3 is TGTGCCAGCGGACGGACTAGCGGGGTAAATGAGCAGTTCTTC.

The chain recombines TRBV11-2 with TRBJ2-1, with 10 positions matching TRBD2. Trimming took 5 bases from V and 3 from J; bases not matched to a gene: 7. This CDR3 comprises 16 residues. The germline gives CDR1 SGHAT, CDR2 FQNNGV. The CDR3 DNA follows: TGTGCCAGCAGCCCCTATACTAGCGGGAACTACAATGAGCAGTTCTTC. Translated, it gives CASSPYTSGNYNEQFF.

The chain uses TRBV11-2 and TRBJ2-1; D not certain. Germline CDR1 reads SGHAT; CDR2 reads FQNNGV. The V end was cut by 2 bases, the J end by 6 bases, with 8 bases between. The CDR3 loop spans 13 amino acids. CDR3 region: CASSLSQANEQFF. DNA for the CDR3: TGTGCCAGCAGCTTATCTCAGGCCAATGAGCAGTTCTTC.

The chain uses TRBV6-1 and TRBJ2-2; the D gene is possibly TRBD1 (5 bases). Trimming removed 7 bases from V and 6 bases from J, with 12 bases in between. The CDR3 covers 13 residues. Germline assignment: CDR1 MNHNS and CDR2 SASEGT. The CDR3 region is CASTLTGPGELFF. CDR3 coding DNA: TGTGCCAGCACCCTCACAGGTCCCGGGGAGCTGTTTTTT.

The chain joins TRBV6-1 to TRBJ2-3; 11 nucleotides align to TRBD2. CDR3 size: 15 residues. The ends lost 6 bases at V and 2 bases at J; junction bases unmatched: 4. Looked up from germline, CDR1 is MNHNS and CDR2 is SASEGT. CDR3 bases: TGTGCCAGCAGCCCGACTAGCGGGGTCACAGATACGCAGTATTTT. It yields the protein CASSPTSGVTDTQYF.

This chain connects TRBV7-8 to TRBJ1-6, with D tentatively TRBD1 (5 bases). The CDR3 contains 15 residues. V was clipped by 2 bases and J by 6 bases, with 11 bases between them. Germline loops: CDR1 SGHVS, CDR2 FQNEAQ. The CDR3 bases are TGTGCCAGCAGCTTAAACAGGATACCTAATTCACCCCTCCACTTT. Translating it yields CASSLNRIPNSPLHF.

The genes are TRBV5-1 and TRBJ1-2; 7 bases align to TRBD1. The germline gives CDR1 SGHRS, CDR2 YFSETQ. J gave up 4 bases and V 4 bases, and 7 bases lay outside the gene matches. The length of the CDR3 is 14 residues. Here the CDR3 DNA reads TGCGCCAGCAGCCTGGGGACAGACCCCTATGGCTACACCTTC. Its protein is CASSLGTDPYGYTF.

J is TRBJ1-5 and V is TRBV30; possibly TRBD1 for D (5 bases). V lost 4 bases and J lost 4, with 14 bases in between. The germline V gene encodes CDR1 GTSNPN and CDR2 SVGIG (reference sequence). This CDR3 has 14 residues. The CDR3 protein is CAWNTGGGNQPQHF. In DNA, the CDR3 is TGTGCCTGGAACACGGGCGGGGGTAATCAGCCCCAGCATTTT. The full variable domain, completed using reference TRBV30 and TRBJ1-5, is SQTIHQWPATLVQPVGSPLSLECTVEGTSNPNLYWYRQAAGRGLQLLFYSVGIGQISSEVPQNLSASRPQDRQFILSSKKLLLSDSGFYLCAWNTGGGNQPQHFGDGTRLSIL.

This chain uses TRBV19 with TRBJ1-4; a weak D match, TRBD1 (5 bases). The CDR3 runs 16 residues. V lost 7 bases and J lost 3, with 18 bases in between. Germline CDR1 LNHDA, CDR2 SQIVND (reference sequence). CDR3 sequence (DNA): TGTGCCAGTACCCCCCCCCGGGACGGTTCTAATGAAAAACTGTTTTTT. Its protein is CASTPPRDGSNEKLFF. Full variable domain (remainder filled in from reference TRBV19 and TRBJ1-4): DGGITQSPKYLFRKEGQNVTLSCEQNLNHDAMYWYRQDPGQGLRLIYYSQIVNDFQKGDIAEGYSVSREKKESFPLTVTSAQKNPTAFYLCASTPPRDGSNEKLFFGSGTQLSVL.